This T cell receptor (beta chain) was observed in a study of blood T cell repertoires in COVID-19. The wider study: Some COVID-19 samples were acute and others convalescent; all came from the United States, Italy and Spain.

Method: immunoSEQ multiplex PCR; TCRdb's copy keeps in-frame clones and lacks some. The sample lists some 190,000 clones, less than 85% seen once, with over 9.5% in the top ten. CDR1 MNHEY and CDR2 SMNVEV come from the germline V gene (reference sequence). The CDR3 loop spans 13 amino acids. V lost 6 bases and J 2 bases, leaving 9 bases between the germline ends. Sequenced sample: peripheral blood. The sequence was collected from a woman aged 80 or older with active or convalescent COVID-19. The chain uses TRBV27 and TRBJ2-3; D is possibly TRBD2 (5 bases). CDR3 coding DNA: TGTGCCAGCAGCGACTACTCCACAGATACGCAGTATTTT. Its translation is CASSDYSTDTQYF.